This T cell receptor (beta chain) was identified during a study of blood T cell repertoires in COVID-19. The wider study: In each case, the material was cDNA or gDNA derived from T cells, B-cell-depleted T cells, or PBMCs.

As handled by the study authors: Cell counts per sample came from amplifying reference gene primers. Method: immunoSEQ multiplex PCR; TCRdb's copy keeps in-frame clones and lacks some. V, J and clone size are taken as reported in that table, and D and trimming were inferred from the DNA itself. The sample lists 20,000 to 25,000 clones; 88% were seen once. CDR1 and CDR2 from the germline V gene are SEHNR and FQNEAQ (reference sequence). Germline trimming cut 1 base from V and 7 bases from J; bases unmatched to any gene: 8. CDR3 size: 15 residues. The chain is built from TRBV7-9 and TRBJ1-2, with 8 bases identical to TRBD1. This receptor was identified in a man between 65 and 85 years old in a cohort sampled during active COVID-19. The sample comprised peripheral blood. The CDR3 loop reads CASSLDLDRAGGYTF. For the CDR3, the DNA is TGTGCCAGCAGCTTAGACCTGGACAGGGCTGGTGGCTACACCTTC.